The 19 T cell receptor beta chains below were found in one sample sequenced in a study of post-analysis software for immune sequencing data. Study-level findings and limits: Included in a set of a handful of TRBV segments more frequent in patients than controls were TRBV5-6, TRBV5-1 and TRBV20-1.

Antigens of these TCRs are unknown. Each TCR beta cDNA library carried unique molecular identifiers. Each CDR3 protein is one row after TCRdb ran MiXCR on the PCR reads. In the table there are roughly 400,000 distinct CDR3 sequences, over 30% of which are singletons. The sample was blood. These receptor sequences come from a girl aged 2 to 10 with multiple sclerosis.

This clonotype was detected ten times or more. CDR3 DNA: TGTGCCAGCAGTTACTCAAATTCACCCCTCCACTTT. Amino acid sequence: CASSYSNSPLHF. This chain connects TRBV6-5 to TRBJ1-6; D is unclear. Germline-derived CDR1 and CDR2 are MNHEY and SVGAGI. The length of the CDR3 is 12 residues. With 0 bases removed from V and 7 bases from J, the gap between germline ends came to 1 base.

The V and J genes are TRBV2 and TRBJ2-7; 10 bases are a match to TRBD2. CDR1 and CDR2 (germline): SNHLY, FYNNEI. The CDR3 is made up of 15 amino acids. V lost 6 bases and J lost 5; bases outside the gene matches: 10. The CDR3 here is CASRGLAPAPDEQYF. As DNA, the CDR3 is TGTGCCAGCAGGGGACTAGCGCCAGCTCCCGACGAGCAGTACTTC.

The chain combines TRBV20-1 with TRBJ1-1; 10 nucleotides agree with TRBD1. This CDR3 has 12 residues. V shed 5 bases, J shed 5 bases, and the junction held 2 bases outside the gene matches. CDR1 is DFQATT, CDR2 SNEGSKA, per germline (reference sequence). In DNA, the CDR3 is TGCAGTGCTTGGGACAGGGGAACTGAAGCTTTCTTT. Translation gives CSAWDRGTEAFF.

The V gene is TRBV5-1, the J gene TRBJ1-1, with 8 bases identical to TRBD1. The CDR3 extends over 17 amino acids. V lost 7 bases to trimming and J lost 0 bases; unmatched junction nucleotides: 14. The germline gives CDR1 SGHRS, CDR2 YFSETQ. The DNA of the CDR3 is TGCGCCAGCCGCTCCCCGTACAGGACAGGGATGAACACTGAAGCTTTCTTT. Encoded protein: CASRSPYRTGMNTEAFF.

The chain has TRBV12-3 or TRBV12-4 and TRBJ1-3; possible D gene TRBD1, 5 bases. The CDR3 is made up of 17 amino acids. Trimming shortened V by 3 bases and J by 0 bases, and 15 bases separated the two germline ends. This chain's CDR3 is CASSFSPGLSSGNTIYF. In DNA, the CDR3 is TGTGCCAGCAGTTTTTCACCGGGACTCAGCTCTGGAAACACCATATATTTT.

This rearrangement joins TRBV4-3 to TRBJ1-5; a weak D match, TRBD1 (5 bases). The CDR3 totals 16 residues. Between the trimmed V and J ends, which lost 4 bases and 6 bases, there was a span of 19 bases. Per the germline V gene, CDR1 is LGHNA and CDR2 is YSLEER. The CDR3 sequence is CASSPQVGGSSQPQHF. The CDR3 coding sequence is TGCGCCAGCAGCCCTCAAGTGGGGGGAAGCTCTCAGCCCCAGCATTTT.

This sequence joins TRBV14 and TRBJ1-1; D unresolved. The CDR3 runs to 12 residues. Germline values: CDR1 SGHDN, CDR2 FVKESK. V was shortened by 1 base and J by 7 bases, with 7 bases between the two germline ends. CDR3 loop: CASSQGRFEAFF. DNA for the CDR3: TGTGCCAGCAGCCAAGGAAGATTTGAAGCTTTCTTT.

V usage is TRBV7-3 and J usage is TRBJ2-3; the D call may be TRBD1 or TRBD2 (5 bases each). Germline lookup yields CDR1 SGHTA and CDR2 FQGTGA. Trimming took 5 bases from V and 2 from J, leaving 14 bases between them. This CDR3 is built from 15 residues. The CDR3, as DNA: TGTGCCAGCAGCGCCGGGACCGTCAACACAGATACGCAGTATTTT. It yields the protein CASSAGTVNTDTQYF.

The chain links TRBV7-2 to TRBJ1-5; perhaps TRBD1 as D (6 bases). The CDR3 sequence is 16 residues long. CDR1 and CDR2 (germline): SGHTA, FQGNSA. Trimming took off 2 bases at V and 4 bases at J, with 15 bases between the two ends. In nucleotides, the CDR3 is TGTGCCAGCAGCTTATCTTCCCGTAGGGGGAATCAGCCCCAGCATTTT. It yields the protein CASSLSSRRGNQPQHF.

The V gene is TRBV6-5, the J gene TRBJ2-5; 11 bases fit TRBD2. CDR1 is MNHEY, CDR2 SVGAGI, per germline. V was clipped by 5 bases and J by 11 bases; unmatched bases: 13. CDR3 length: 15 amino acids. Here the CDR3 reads CASSLGTSGANEQYF. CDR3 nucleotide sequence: TGTGCCAGCAGTCTCGGGACTAGCGGAGCCAATGAGCAGTACTTC.

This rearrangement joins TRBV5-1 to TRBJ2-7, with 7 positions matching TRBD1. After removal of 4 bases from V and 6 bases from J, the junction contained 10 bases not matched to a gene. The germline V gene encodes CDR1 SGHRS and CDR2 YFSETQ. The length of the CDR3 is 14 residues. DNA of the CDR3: TGCGCCAGCAGCACGGGACAGCCAGGCAGCGAGCAGTACTTC. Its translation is CASSTGQPGSEQYF.

The CDR3 is CSVAQGQGAGETQYF. The CDR3 bases are TGCAGCGTTGCCCAGGGACAGGGGGCCGGGGAGACCCAGTACTTC. The chain uses TRBV29-1 and TRBJ2-5, with TRBD1 matching over 12 bases. This CDR3 contains 15 residues. Germline values: CDR1 SQVTM, CDR2 ANQGSEA. With V trimmed by 4 bases and J by 5 bases, 8 bases remained unmatched.

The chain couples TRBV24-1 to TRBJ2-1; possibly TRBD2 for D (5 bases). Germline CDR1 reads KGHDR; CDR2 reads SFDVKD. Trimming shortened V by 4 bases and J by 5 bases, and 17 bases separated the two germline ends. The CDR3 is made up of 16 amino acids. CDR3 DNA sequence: TGTGCCACCAGTGACCGGAGGTGGGGTCCGCACAATGAGCAGTTCTTC. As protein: CATSDRRWGPHNEQFF.

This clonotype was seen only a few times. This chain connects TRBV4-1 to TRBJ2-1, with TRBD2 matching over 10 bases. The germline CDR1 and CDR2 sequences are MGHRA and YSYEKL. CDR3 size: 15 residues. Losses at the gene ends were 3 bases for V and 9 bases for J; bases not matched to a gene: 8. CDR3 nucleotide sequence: TGCGCCAGCAGCCAGGTCAGCGGGGGGGCGTTTGAGCAGTTCTTC. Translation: CASSQVSGGAFEQFF.

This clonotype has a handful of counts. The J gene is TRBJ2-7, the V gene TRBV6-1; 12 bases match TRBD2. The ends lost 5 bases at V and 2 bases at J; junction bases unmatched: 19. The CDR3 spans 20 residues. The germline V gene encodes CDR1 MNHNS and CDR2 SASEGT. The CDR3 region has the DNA TGTGCCAGCAGTCCGCGTCGCGAATCAACTAGCGGGGGGCCTGCCTACGAGCAGTACTTC. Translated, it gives CASSPRRESTSGGPAYEQYF.

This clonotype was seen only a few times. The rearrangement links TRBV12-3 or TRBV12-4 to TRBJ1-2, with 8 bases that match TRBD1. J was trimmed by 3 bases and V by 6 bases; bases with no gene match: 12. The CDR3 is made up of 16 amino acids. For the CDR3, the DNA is TGTGCCAGCAGCTCCTCAGGACAGGGCGGGGACTATGGCTACACCTTC. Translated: CASSSSGQGGDYGYTF.

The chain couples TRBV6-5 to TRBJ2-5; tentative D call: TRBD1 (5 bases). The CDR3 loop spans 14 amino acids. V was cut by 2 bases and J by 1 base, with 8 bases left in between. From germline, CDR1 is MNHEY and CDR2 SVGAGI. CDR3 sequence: CASSYGQGQETQYF. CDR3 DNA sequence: TGTGCCAGCAGTTACGGACAAGGCCAAGAGACCCAGTACTTC.

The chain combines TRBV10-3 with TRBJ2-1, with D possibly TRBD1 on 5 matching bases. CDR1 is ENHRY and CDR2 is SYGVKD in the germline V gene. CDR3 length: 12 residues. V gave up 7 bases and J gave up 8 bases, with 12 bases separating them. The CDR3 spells CAITDDRDEQFF. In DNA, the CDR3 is TGTGCCATCACTGACGACAGAGATGAGCAGTTCTTC.

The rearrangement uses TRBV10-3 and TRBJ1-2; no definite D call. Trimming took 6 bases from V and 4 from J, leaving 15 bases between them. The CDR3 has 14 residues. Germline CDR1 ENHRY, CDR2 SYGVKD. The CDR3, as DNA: TGTGCCATCAGGGCGGGGAGGGATGGCTATGGCTACACCTTC. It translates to CAIRAGRDGYGYTF.